These 17 T cell receptor beta chains were sequenced from one sample in a study of OX40 agonist ivuxolimab in advanced cancers. The library was made by the immunoSEQ multiplex PCR assay. This immuneACCESS table, as held by TCRdb, lists in-frame sequences with V and J called but not all clones. Of the missing ones, under half trace to an unresolved V gene in checked studies; the others have no known cause. Counted in this sample were about 40,000 clones; 85% to 90% of them appeared once. The ten most abundant clones make up approximately 0.51% of the sample. Specimen: CD4+ or CD8+ T cells sorted from blood, collected in a trial of the OX40 agonist ivuxolimab. The receptors were gathered from an adult with an advanced solid tumor such as melanoma, head and neck, liver or kidney cancer.

This clone was seen only once. This chain joins TRBV7-9 and TRBJ1-1; no firm D call. The CDR3 extends over 15 amino acids. Germline V lookup: CDR1 SEHNR, CDR2 FQNEAQ (reference sequence). The ends were cut back, 1 base at V and 4 bases at J, with 13 bases in the middle. The CDR3 sequence is CASSLGVAGSTEAFF. The CDR3 nucleotides read TGTGCCAGCAGCTTAGGGGTAGCGGGGAGCACTGAAGCTTTCTTT.

The genes are TRBV19 and TRBJ2-2; D is perhaps TRBD2 (7 bases). Trimming stripped 7 bases from V and 1 base from J, with 13 bases between. Per the germline V gene, CDR1 is LNHDA and CDR2 is SQIVND (reference sequence). The CDR3 sequence is 15 residues long. CDR3 nucleotide sequence: TGTGCCAGTATAGGGGGGGCCGAGAACACCGGGGAGCTGTTTTTT. It codes for CASIGGAENTGELFF.

V is TRBV15 and J is TRBJ2-1; the D is unclear. The germline V gene encodes CDR1 LNHNV and CDR2 YYDKDF (reference sequence). CDR3 length equals 12 residues. Trimming pared 0 bases from V and 7 bases from J, leaving 4 bases between. Here the CDR3 reads CATSRDRNEQFF. Written as DNA, the CDR3 is TGTGCCACCAGCAGAGATCGAAATGAGCAGTTCTTC.

The genes are TRBV2 and TRBJ2-3; perhaps D is TRBD1 or TRBD2 (5 bases each). The germline V and J ends were trimmed by 8 bases and 3 bases, with 15 bases remaining between them. The germline CDR1 and CDR2 sequences are SNHLY and FYNNEI. This CDR3 has 14 residues. CDR3 sequence: CASGAGTETDTQYF. CDR3 in DNA: TGTGCCAGCGGGGCCGGGACGGAGACAGATACGCAGTATTTT.

This rearrangement joins TRBV7-2 to TRBJ2-7, with 8 positions matching TRBD2. CDR3 length: 14 residues. CDR1 and CDR2 from the germline V gene are SGHTA and FQGNSA. The ends lost 5 bases at V and 3 bases at J; junction bases unmatched: 6. CDR3 in amino acids: CASSPAGVNYEQYF. In DNA, the CDR3 is TGTGCCAGCAGCCCAGCGGGGGTTAACTACGAGCAGTACTTC.

CDR3 coding DNA: TGTGCCAGTAGTATATCCGGGACAGGGGTGAACACTGAAGCTTTCTTT. Translating it yields CASSISGTGVNTEAFF. The rearrangement joins TRBV19 to TRBJ1-1; 10 positions match TRBD1. The CDR3 is 16 residues long. Germline CDR1 LNHDA, CDR2 SQIVND (reference sequence). Trimming removed 2 bases from V and 0 bases from J; junction bases left unmatched: 3.

The CDR3 protein is CASSLDPGGITGELFF. The DNA for the CDR3 is TGCGCCAGCAGCTTGGATCCAGGGGGCATCACCGGGGAGCTGTTTTTT. V is TRBV5-1 and J is TRBJ2-2; 8 bases fit TRBD1. V dropped 0 bases and J dropped 4; count of bases not matched to a gene: 5. Germline V CDR1 and CDR2: SGHRS, YFSETQ. The CDR3 extends over 16 amino acids.

This clone showed up just once. This rearrangement joins TRBV9 to TRBJ1-1; 11 nucleotides agree with TRBD1. J lost 0 bases, V lost 4 bases, and 5 bases had no gene match. The germline CDR1 and CDR2 sequences are SGDLS and YYNGEE. CDR3 length: 16 residues. CDR3 coding DNA: TGTGCCAGCAGCCCTGGGACAGGGGGAATGAACACTGAAGCTTTCTTT. It specifies CASSPGTGGMNTEAFF.

This clone was seen a few times. The chain recombines TRBV7-2 with TRBJ2-1; possible D gene TRBD2, 7 bases. This CDR3 has 17 amino acids. V gave up 3 bases and J gave up 6 bases, with 21 bases separating them. Germline values: CDR1 SGHTA, CDR2 FQGNSA. For the CDR3, the DNA is TGTGCCAGCAGCTTGTGGAGTAGTGGGGGGGCCGGCAATGAGCAGTTCTTC. Residues: CASSLWSSGGAGNEQFF.

The rearrangement joins TRBV6-1 to TRBJ1-3, with D tentatively TRBD1 (6 bases). The V gene lost 4 bases and the J gene lost 4 bases, with 11 bases spanning the gap. This CDR3 comprises 14 residues. CDR1 is MNHNS, CDR2 SASEGT, per germline. The chain's CDR3 is CASSVQGYGNTIYF. CDR3 nucleotide sequence: TGTGCCAGCAGTGTCCAGGGGTACGGAAACACCATATATTTT.

The chain uses TRBV28 and TRBJ2-7; 9 bases map to TRBD1. The V and J ends lost 6 bases and 2 bases, in that order; junction bases with no gene match: 5. Germline lookup yields CDR1 MDHEN and CDR2 SYDVKM. This CDR3 has 14 amino acids. The CDR3 here is CASRPGTGTYEQYF. Here the CDR3 DNA reads TGTGCCAGCAGACCTGGGACAGGGACCTACGAGCAGTACTTC.

This sequence joins TRBV28 and TRBJ2-7; 13 positions agree with TRBD2. V shed 9 bases, J shed 3 bases, and the junction held 8 bases outside the gene matches. Germline CDR1 and CDR2: MDHEN and SYDVKM. CDR3 length equals 15 residues. This CDR3 reads CASLSGTSGVYEQYF. The CDR3 DNA sequence: TGTGCCAGTCTATCCGGGACTAGCGGGGTCTACGAGCAGTACTTC.

The chain recombines TRBV7-9 with TRBJ1-1, with D perhaps matching TRBD1 (5 bases). The CDR3 sequence is 12 residues long. From germline, CDR1 is SEHNR and CDR2 FQNEAQ (reference sequence). Trimming removed 6 bases at V and 8 bases at J, with 13 bases between. The CDR3 coding sequence is TGTGCCAGCAGACGAGGGACCCAAGAAGCTTTCTTT. It specifies CASRRGTQEAFF. Based on the CDR3 plus reference TRBV7-9 and TRBJ1-1, the full variable domain is DTGVSQNPRHKITKRGQNVTFRCDPISEHNRLYWYRQTLGQGPEFLTYFQNEAQLEKSRLLSDRFSAERPKGSFSTLEIQRTEQGDSAMYLCASRRGTQEAFFGQGTRLTVV.

J is TRBJ2-3 and V is TRBV5-1; 9 nucleotides agree with TRBD2. The germline gives CDR1 SGHRS, CDR2 YFSETQ. This CDR3 spans 15 amino acids. V dropped 4 bases and J dropped 6; count of bases not matched to a gene: 9. The CDR3 reads CASSGRGLAQDTQYF. The CDR3 bases are TGCGCCAGCAGCGGCAGGGGACTAGCTCAGGATACGCAGTATTTT. The whole variable domain, filled in from reference TRBV5-1 and TRBJ2-3, reads KAGVTQTPRYLIKTRGQQVTLSCSPISGHRSVSWYQQTPGQGLQFLFEYFSETQRNKGNFPGRFSGRQFSNSRSEMNVSTLELGDSALYLCASSGRGLAQDTQYFGPGTRLTVL.

V usage is TRBV4-1 and J usage is TRBJ2-2; 9 positions agree with TRBD1. V was pared by 1 base and J by 6 bases, with 6 bases of the junction left unmatched. The length of the CDR3 is 16 residues. Germline V gene sequence: CDR1 MGHRA, CDR2 YSYEKL. As DNA, the CDR3 is TGCGCCAGCAGCCAAGTAGGGACAGGGATGTCCGGGGAGCTGTTTTTT. It is translated as CASSQVGTGMSGELFF.

The genes are TRBV7-2 and TRBJ2-1; 10 bases are a match to TRBD2. V trimming: 6 bases; J trimming: 3 bases; junction bases outside the gene matches: 5. Germline values: CDR1 SGHTA, CDR2 FQGNSA. The CDR3 has 15 amino acids. CDR3: CASRASGGDYNEQFF. CDR3 bases: TGTGCCAGCAGGGCAAGCGGGGGGGACTACAATGAGCAGTTCTTC.

J is TRBJ2-1 and V is TRBV7-6; possible D gene TRBD2, 6 bases. V was trimmed by 4 bases and J by 10 bases, leaving 11 bases between them. The CDR3 length is 12 residues. The germline gives CDR1 SGHVS, CDR2 FNYEAQ. CDR3 nucleotide sequence: TGTGCCAGCAGCTCACCGGGACTGGAGCAGTTCTTC. As protein: CASSSPGLEQFF.